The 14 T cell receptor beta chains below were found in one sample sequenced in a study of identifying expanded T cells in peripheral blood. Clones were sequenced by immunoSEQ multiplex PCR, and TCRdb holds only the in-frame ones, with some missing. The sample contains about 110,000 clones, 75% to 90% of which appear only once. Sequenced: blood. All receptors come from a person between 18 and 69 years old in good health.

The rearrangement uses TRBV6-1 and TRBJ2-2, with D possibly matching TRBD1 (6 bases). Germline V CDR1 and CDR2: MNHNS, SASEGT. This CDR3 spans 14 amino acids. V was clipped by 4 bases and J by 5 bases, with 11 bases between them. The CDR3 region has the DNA TGTGCCAGCAGTGGGGGACAAGGGACCGGGGAGCTGTTTTTT. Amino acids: CASSGGQGTGELFF.

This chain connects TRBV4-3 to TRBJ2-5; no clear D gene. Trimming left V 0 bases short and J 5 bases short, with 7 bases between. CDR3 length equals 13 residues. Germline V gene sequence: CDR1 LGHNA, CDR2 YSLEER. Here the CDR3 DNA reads TGCGCCAGCAGCCAAGATCTAATTGAGACCCAGTACTTC. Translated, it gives CASSQDLIETQYF.

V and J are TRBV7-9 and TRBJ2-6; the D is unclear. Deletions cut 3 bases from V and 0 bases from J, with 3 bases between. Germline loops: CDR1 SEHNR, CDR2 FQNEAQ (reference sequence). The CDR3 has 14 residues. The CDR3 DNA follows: TGTGCCAGCAGCTTGCCCTCTGGGGCCAACGTCCTGACTTTC. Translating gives CASSLPSGANVLTF.

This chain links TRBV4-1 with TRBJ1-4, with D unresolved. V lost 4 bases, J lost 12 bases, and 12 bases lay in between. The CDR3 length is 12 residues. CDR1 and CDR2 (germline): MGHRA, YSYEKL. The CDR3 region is CASSPSGVQLFF. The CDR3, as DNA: TGCGCCAGCAGCCCGTCAGGAGTGCAACTGTTTTTT.

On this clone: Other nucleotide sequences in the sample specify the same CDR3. CDR3 region: CASSYGTGPSYEQYF. CDR3 in DNA: TGTGCCAGCAGTTACGGCACAGGGCCCTCCTACGAGCAGTACTTC. The chain carries TRBV6-5 and TRBJ2-7, with D perhaps matching TRBD1 (6 bases). The CDR3 is 15 amino acids. Trimming shortened V by 2 bases and J by 0 bases, and 11 bases separated the two germline ends. Per the germline V gene, CDR1 is MNHEY and CDR2 is SVGAGI.

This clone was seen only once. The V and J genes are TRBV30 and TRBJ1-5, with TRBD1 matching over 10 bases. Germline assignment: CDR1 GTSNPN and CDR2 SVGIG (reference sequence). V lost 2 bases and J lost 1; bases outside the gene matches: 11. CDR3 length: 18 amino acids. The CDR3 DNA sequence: TGTGCCTGGAGTCCTAGGGACAGGGGTCTGCGCAGCAATCAGCCCCAGCATTTT. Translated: CAWSPRDRGLRSNQPQHF.

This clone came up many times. The CDR3 sequence is CASSPEGQGTGYTF. In DNA, the CDR3 is TGTGCCAGCTCACCAGAGGGACAGGGGACTGGCTACACCTTC. The V and J genes are TRBV18 and TRBJ1-2; 10 nucleotides match TRBD1. J was trimmed by 7 bases and V by 2 bases; bases with no gene match: 4. The CDR3 has 14 amino acids. Germline-derived CDR1 and CDR2 are KGHSH and LQKENI.

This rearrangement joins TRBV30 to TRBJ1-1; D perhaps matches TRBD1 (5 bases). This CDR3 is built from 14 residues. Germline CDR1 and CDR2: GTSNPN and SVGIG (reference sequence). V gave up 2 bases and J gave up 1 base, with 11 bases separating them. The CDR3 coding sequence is TGTGCCTGGAGTTTAGGACACAAGAACACTGAAGCTTTCTTT. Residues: CAWSLGHKNTEAFF.

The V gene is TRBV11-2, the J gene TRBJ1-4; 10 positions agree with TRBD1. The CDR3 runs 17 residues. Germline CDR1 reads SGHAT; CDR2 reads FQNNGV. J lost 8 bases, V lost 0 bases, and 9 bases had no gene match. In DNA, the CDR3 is TGTGCCAGCAGCTTAGACCTCGGGACAGGGGCCCGAGAAAAACTGTTTTTT. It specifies CASSLDLGTGAREKLFF.

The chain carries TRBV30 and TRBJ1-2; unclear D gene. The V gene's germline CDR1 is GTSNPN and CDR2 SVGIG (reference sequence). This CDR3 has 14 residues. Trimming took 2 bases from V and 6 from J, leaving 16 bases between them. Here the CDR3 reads CAWSIIESRHGYTF. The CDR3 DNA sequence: TGTGCCTGGAGTATCATCGAAAGCAGGCATGGCTACACCTTC.

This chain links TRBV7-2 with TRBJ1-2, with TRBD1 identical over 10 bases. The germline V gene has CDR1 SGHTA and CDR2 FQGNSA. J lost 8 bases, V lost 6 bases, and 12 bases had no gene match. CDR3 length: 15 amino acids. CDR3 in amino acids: CASRSGTGAYYGYTF. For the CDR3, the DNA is TGTGCCAGCAGGTCCGGGACAGGGGCCTATTACGGCTACACCTTC.

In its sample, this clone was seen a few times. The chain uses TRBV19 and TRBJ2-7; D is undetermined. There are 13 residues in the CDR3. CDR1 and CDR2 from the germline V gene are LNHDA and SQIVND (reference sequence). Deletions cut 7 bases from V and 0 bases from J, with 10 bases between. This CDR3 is CASIDADSYEQYF. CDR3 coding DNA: TGTGCCAGTATTGACGCCGACTCCTACGAGCAGTACTTC.

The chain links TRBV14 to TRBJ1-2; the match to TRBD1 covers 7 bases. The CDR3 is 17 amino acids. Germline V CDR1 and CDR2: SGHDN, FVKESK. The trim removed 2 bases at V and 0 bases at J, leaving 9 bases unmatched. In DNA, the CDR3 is TGTGCCAGCAGCCAACCCCCTTTACAGGGGCCTAACTATGGCTACACCTTC. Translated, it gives CASSQPPLQGPNYGYTF.

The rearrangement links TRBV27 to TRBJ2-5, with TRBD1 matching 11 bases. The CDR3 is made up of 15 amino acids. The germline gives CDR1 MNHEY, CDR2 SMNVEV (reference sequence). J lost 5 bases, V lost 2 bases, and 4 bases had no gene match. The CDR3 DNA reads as TGTGCCAGCAGTTTAAGGGACAGGGGGTCGGAGACCCAGTACTTC. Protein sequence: CASSLRDRGSETQYF.